This T cell receptor (beta chain) was identified during a study of T-cell memory formation after mild COVID-19. Study overall: Each donor largely had its own TCR clusters.

TCRdb re-called the 5' RACE reads with MiXCR, one entry per CDR3 protein. The sample lists hundreds of thousands of distinct CDR3 sequences; around 27% were seen once. This clonotype was found a few times. What it binds is not known. The germline CDR1 and CDR2 sequences are SEHNR and FQNEAQ (reference sequence). This CDR3 contains 12 residues. Between the trimmed V and J ends, which lost 3 bases and 9 bases, there was a span of 11 bases. Study-level results: Clones contracting over day 15 to 85 were CD4/CD8 balanced, with later expanders leaning CD4+.

Sequences were obtained from PBMCs or a T cell subset sorted from them (not recorded which). The sequence came from an adult woman who had mild COVID-19 (a few samples of this study predate the infection). Cell type and time point are not known. V is TRBV7-9 and J is TRBJ1-2; D ambiguous. In DNA, the CDR3 is TGTGCCAGCAGCTTGACTGTGGAGAGCTACACCTTC. It encodes CASSLTVESYTF.